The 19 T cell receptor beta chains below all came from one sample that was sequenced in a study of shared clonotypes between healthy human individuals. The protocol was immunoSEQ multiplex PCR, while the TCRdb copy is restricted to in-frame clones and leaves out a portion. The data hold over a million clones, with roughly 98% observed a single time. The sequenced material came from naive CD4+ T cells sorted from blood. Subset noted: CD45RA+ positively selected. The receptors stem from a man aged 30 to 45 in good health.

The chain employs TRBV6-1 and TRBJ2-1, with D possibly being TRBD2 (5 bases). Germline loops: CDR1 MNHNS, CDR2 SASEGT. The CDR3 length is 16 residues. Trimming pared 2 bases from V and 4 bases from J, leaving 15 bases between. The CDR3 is CASSELGGGRYNEQFF. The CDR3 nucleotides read TGTGCCAGCAGTGAATTAGGAGGTGGGAGATACAATGAGCAGTTCTTC.

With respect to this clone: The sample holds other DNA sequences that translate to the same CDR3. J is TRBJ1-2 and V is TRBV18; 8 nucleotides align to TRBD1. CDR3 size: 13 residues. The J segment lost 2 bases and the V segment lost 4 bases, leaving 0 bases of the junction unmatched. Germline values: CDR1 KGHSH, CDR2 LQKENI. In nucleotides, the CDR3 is TGTGCCAGCTCACGACAGGGGAACTATGGCTACACCTTC. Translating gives CASSRQGNYGYTF.

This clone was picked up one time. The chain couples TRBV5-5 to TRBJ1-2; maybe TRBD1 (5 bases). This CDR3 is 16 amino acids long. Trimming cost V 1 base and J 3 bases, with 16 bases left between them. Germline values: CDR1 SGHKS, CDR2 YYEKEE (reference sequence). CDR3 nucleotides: TGTGCCAGCAGCTTGATGAGTCGGGGGACGGACTATGGCTACACCTTC. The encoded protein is CASSLMSRGTDYGYTF. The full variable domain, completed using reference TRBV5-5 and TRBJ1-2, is DAGVTQSPTHLIKTRGQQVTLRCSPISGHKSVSWYQQVLGQGPQFIFQYYEKEERGRGNFPDRFSARQFPNYSSELNVNALLLGDSALYLCASSLMSRGTDYGYTFGSGTRLTVV.

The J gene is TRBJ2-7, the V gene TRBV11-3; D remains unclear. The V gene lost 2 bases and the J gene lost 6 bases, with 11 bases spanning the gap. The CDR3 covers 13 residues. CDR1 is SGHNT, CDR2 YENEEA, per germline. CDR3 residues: CASSLNGDGEQYF. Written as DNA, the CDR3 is TGTGCCAGCAGCTTAAACGGTGACGGCGAGCAGTACTTC.

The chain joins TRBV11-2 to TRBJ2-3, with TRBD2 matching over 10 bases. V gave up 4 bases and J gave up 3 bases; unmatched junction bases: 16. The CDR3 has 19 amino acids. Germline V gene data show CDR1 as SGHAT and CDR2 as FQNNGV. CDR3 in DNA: TGTGCCAGCAGCTCTCGAACAGGAACGGGACTAGCGCCGACAGATACGCAGTATTTT. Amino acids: CASSSRTGTGLAPTDTQYF.

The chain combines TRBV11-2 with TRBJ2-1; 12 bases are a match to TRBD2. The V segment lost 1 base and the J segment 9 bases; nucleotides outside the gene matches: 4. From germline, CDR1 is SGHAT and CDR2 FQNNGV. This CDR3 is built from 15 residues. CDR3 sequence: CASSLGLAGDFEQFF. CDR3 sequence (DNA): TGTGCCAGCAGCTTAGGACTAGCGGGAGATTTTGAGCAGTTCTTC.

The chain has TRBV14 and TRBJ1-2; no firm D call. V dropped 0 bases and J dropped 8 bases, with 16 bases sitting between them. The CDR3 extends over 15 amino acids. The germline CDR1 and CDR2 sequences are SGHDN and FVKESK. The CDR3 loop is CASSQDRGSSSGYTF. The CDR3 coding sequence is TGTGCCAGCAGCCAAGATCGCGGGTCGTCCTCGGGCTACACCTTC.

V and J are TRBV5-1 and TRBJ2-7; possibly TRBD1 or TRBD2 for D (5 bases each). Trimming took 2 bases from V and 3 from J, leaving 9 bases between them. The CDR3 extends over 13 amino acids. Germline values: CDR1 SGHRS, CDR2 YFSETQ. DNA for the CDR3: TGCGCCAGCAGCTTATGGGACCGCTACGAGCAGTACTTC. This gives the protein CASSLWDRYEQYF.

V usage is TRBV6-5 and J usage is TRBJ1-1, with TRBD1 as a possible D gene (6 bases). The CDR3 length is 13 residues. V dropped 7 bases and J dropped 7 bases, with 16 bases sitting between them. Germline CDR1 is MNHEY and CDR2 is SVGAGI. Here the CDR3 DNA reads TGTGCCAGCACCCTCGGGGGAGGGGGTGAAGCTTTCTTT. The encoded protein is CASTLGGGGEAFF.

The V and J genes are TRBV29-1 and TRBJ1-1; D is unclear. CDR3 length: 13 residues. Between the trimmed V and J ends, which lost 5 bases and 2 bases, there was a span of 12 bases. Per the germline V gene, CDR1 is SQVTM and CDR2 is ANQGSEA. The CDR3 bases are TGCAGCGTTAATCGAAAGCTTAACACTGAAGCTTTCTTT. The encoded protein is CSVNRKLNTEAFF.

CDR3 in DNA: TGTGCCAGCAGGACCACAGCGGGGACATATGGCTACACCTTC. Translation gives CASRTTAGTYGYTF. The chain uses TRBV28 and TRBJ1-2, with a weak D call TRBD1 (6 bases). Germline assignment: CDR1 MDHEN and CDR2 SYDVKM. V lost 6 bases, J lost 5 bases, and 16 bases lay in between. The CDR3 consists of 14 residues.

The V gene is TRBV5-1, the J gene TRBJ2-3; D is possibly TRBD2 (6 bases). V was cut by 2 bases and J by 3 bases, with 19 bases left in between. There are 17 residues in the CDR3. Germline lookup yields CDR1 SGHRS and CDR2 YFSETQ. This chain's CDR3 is CASSFLGPEGGTDTQYF. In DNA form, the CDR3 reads TGCGCCAGCAGCTTTTTAGGACCGGAGGGTGGGACAGATACGCAGTATTTT. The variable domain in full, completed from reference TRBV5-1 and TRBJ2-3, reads KAGVTQTPRYLIKTRGQQVTLSCSPISGHRSVSWYQQTPGQGLQFLFEYFSETQRNKGNFPGRFSGRQFSNSRSEMNVSTLELGDSALYLCASSFLGPEGGTDTQYFGPGTRLTVL.

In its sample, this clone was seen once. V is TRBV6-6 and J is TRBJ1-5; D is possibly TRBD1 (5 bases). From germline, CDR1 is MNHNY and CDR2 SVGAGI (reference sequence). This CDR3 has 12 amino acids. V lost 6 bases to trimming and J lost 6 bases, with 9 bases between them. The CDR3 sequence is CASRGEAQPQHF. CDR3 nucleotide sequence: TGTGCCAGCAGGGGGGAGGCTCAGCCCCAGCATTTT.

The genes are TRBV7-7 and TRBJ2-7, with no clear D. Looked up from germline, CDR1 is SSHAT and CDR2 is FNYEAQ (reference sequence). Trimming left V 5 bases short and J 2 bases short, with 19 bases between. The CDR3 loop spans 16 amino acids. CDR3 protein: CASSPRVSYGAYEQYF. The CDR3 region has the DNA TGTGCCAGCAGCCCCCGAGTTTCGTATGGTGCCTACGAGCAGTACTTC.

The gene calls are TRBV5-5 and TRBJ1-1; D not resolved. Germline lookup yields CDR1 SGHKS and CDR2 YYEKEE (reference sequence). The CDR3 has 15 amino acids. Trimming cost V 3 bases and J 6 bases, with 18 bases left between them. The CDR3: CASSSSRFTVAEAFF. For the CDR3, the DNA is TGTGCCAGCAGCTCGAGCCGGTTCACCGTGGCTGAAGCTTTCTTT.

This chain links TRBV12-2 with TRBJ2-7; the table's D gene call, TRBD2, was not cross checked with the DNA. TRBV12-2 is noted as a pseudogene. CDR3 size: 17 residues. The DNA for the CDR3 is TGTGCAAGTCGCTTAGCGGTCAAGATGGCGGCGTCTCACGAGCAGTACTTC. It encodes CASRLAVKMAASHEQYF.

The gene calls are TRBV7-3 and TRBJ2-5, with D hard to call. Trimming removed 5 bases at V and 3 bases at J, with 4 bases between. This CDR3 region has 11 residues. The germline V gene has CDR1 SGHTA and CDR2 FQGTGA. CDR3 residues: CASSPKETQYF. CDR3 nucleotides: TGTGCCAGCAGCCCTAAAGAGACCCAGTACTTC.

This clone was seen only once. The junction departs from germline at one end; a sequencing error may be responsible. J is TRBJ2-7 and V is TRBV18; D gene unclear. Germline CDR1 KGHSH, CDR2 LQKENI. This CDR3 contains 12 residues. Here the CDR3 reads CASSPGSYGQYF. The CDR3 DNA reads TGTGCCAGCTCACCGGGCAGTTACGGGCAGTACTTC.

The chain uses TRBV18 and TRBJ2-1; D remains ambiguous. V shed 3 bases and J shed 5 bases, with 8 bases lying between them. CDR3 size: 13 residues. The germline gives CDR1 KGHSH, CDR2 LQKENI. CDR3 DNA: TGTGCCAGCTCACCCACGGCGGACAATGAGCAGTTCTTC. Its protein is CASSPTADNEQFF.